The clone carrying this TCR beta chain was seen just once. This sample is part of a study of shared clonotypes between healthy human individuals. Clones were read by immunoSEQ multiplex PCR, and TCRdb kept only the in-frame ones, dropping some. The table has roughly 2,000,000 clones, around 93% seen once; the top ten hold approximately 1.6%. This CDR3 region has 13 residues. Germline loops: CDR1 SGHVT, CDR2 SQSDAQ. V lost 7 bases, J lost 7 bases, and 13 bases lay in between. CD45RO-negative cells were positively selected for CCR7, leaving out terminally differentiated effector memory CD45RA+ cells. V is TRBV7-4 and J is TRBJ1-4, with no clear D. The source material was naive CD8+ T cells from PBMCs. This receptor was obtained from a man between 18 and 35 years old in good health. Some clones in this sample may be carry-over from other donors' samples. CDR3: CASNLWCPEKLFF. The DNA of the CDR3 is TGTGCCAGCAACCTGTGGTGTCCTGAAAAACTGTTTTTT.